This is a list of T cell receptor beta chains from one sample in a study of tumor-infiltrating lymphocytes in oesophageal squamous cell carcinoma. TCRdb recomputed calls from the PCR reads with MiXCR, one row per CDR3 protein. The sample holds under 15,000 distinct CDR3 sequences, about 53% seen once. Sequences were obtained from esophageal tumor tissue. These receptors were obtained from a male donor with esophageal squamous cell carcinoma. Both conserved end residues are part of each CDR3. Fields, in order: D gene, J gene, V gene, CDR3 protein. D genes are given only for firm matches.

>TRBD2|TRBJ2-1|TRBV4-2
CASSQGSSGRNEQFF
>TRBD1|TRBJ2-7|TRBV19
CASRDRSSYEQYF
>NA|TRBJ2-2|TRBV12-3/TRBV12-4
CASRVRGTGELFF
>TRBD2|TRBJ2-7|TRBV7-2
CASSLGSSGNYNEQYF
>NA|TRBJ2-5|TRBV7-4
CASSAGLRRETQYF
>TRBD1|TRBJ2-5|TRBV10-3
CAISDGTGGETQYF
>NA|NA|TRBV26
CASSRDTRGETQYF
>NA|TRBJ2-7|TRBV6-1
CASSGPQGTYEQYF
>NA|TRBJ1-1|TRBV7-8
CASSLFRAEAFF
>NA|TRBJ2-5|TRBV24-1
CATSGETGGRQETQYF
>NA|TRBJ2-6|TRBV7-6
CASSLQGRRLRAVLRF
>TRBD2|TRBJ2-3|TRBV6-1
CASSDLAGGTDTQYF
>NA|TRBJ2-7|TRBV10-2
CASSESSYEQYF
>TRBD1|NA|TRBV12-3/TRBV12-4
CASSFGKDRGLYEQYF
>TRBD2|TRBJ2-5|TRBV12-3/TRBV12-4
CASSSGTSSGEKTQYF